Each of the 17 T cell receptor beta chains below was sequenced from the same sample in a study of Graves' ophthalmopathy and Graves' hyperthyroidism. The authors amplified TCR beta CDR3 regions from RNA transcripts. The workflow started with a first-round RT-PCR run with HTBI primers and then moved on to a second-round multiplex PCR. TCRdb itself ran the multiplex PCR reads through MiXCR, one entry per CDR3 protein. The profile shows about 390,000 distinct CDR3 sequences, about 18% of them singletons. Sequencing was performed on peripheral blood. These receptors were taken from an adult woman with stable Graves' hyperthyroidism.

The J gene is TRBJ1-3, the V gene TRBV9; possible D gene TRBD1, 5 bases. V gave up 6 bases and J gave up 0 bases, with 13 bases separating them. Germline V CDR1 and CDR2: SGDLS, YYNGEE. The CDR3 spans 15 residues. CDR3 nucleotide sequence: TGTGCCAGCACCCCCACCGGGACCTCTGGAAACACCATATATTTT. It translates to CASTPTGTSGNTIYF.

The chain combines TRBV30 with TRBJ2-7; D perhaps matches TRBD2 (6 bases). Germline V CDR1 and CDR2: GTSNPN, SVGIG (reference sequence). V lost 0 bases to trimming and J lost 0 bases, with 15 bases between them. CDR3 size: 16 residues. In DNA form, the CDR3 reads TGTGCCTGGAGTGTACCCCGGGACTTTAGCTCCTACGAGCAGTACTTC. Translated: CAWSVPRDFSSYEQYF.

In this sample, this clonotype turned up many times. The chain links TRBV28 to TRBJ2-2, with a possible D match to TRBD1 (6 bases). This CDR3 is 15 amino acids long. The germline gives CDR1 MDHEN, CDR2 SYDVKM. Between the trimmed V and J ends, which lost 5 bases and 7 bases, there was a span of 17 bases. CDR3 coding DNA: TGTGCCAGCAGTACCCGGACAGTTCTAAACGGGGAGCTGTTTTTT. Translation: CASSTRTVLNGELFF.

The chain couples TRBV12-3 or TRBV12-4 to TRBJ2-7; D ambiguous. The V end was cut by 2 bases, the J end by 3 bases, with 11 bases between. The CDR3 has 14 amino acids. Here the CDR3 DNA reads TGTGCCAGCAGTTTAATGGGATGGGACTACGAGCAGTACTTC. Translating gives CASSLMGWDYEQYF.

This clonotype was picked up many times. V usage is TRBV6-5 and J usage is TRBJ2-2, with D tentatively TRBD1 (5 bases). Trimming shortened V by 6 bases and J by 8 bases, and 10 bases separated the two germline ends. Germline V CDR1 and CDR2: MNHEY, SVGAGI. CDR3 length: 12 residues. The CDR3 protein is CASRLDRGELFF. The CDR3 DNA follows: TGTGCCAGCAGACTCGACAGAGGGGAGCTGTTTTTT.

This clonotype was seen at least ten times. The chain couples TRBV20-1 to TRBJ2-5; 9 positions match TRBD1. Germline V gene lookup returns CDR1 DFQATT and CDR2 SNEGSKA (reference sequence). This CDR3 is 14 amino acids long. Unmatched junction bases numbered 8, after V lost 7 bases and J lost 2 bases. CDR3 loop: CSGRQGGQQETQYF. Written as DNA, the CDR3 is TGCAGTGGCAGACAGGGGGGACAACAAGAGACCCAGTACTTC.

This rearrangement joins TRBV5-1 to TRBJ1-6; D ambiguous. Germline V gene sequence: CDR1 SGHRS, CDR2 YFSETQ. The CDR3 covers 13 residues. Here the CDR3 DNA reads TGCTCCTGCAGCTTGGAGGAGAATTCACCCCTCCACTTT. Amino acid sequence: CSCSLEENSPLHF.

The V gene is TRBV11-2, the J gene TRBJ2-3, with D uncertain. This CDR3 is built from 15 residues. Germline CDR1 reads SGHAT; CDR2 reads FQNNGV. The ends were cut back, 6 bases at V and 2 bases at J, with 15 bases in the middle. This chain's CDR3 is CASSWGNPNTDTQYF. CDR3 DNA sequence: TGTGCCAGCAGTTGGGGAAATCCAAACACAGATACGCAGTATTTT.

The table lists this clonotype with many counts. The V call is TRBV2, the J call TRBJ1-2; 7 bases are shared with TRBD1. Germline trimming cut 7 bases from V and 0 bases from J; bases unmatched to any gene: 2. Germline V gene sequence: CDR1 SNHLY, CDR2 FYNNEI. This CDR3 comprises 13 residues. The CDR3 sequence is CASTTGTNYGYTF. CDR3 nucleotides: TGTGCCAGCACGACAGGGACTAACTATGGCTACACCTTC. Complete variable domain (other parts from reference TRBV2 and TRBJ1-2): EPEVTQTPSHQVTQMGQEVILRCVPISNHLYFYWYRQILGQKVEFLVSFYNNEISEKSEIFDDQFSVERPDGSNFTLKIRSTKLEDSAMYFCASTTGTNYGYTFGSGTRLTVV.

The chain carries TRBV6-5 and TRBJ2-7; TRBD2 matches 8 bases. This CDR3 spans 14 amino acids. Germline CDR1 is MNHEY and CDR2 is SVGAGI. The trim removed 2 bases at V and 3 bases at J, leaving 3 bases unmatched. CDR3 nucleotides: TGTGCCAGCAGTTACGGACTAGCTGACTACGAGCAGTACTTC. It translates to CASSYGLADYEQYF.

This chain uses TRBV19 with TRBJ2-7; the D gene is possibly TRBD1 (6 bases). Germline CDR1 is LNHDA and CDR2 is SQIVND (reference sequence). The CDR3 covers 12 residues. V dropped 5 bases and J dropped 9 bases, with 14 bases sitting between them. CDR3 sequence: CASSPTGNGQYF. In nucleotides, the CDR3 is TGTGCCAGTAGTCCAACAGGGAACGGGCAGTACTTC.

This clonotype was found many times. The rearrangement uses TRBV20-1 and TRBJ1-1, with a weak D call TRBD1 (6 bases). There are 14 residues in the CDR3. Germline CDR1 is DFQATT and CDR2 is SNEGSKA (reference sequence). Trimming shortened V by 2 bases and J by 1 base, and 11 bases separated the two germline ends. The CDR3 DNA reads as TGCAGTGCTAGAAAAACGGACAGGAACACTGAAGCTTTCTTT. Its protein product is CSARKTDRNTEAFF.

This clonotype was picked up many times. CDR3 in amino acids: CSVEDRDRAETQYF. As DNA, the CDR3 is TGCAGCGTTGAAGACCGGGACAGAGCGGAGACCCAGTACTTC. The chain joins TRBV29-1 to TRBJ2-5; 7 bases align to TRBD1. This CDR3 region has 14 residues. Unmatched junction bases numbered 6, after V lost 0 bases and J lost 5 bases. Germline-derived CDR1 and CDR2 are SQVTM and ANQGSEA.

This clonotype was seen ten or more times. V and J are TRBV6-5 and TRBJ2-5, with D unclear. The CDR3 extends over 14 amino acids. Germline V lookup: CDR1 MNHEY, CDR2 SVGAGI. V was cut by 0 bases and J by 9 bases, with 14 bases left in between. CDR3 coding DNA: TGTGCCAGCAGTTACTCGTCGGATCCGGTGGCCCAGTACTTC. It specifies CASSYSSDPVAQYF.

Points on this clonotype: At one of its ends the junction is not consistent with the germline gene, which may arise from a read error. The chain recombines TRBV12-3 or TRBV12-4 with TRBJ1-2; 9 nucleotides align to TRBD1. The CDR3 has 14 residues. The CDR3 loop reads CASSFAGTGNVYTF. Written as DNA, the CDR3 is TGCGCCAGCAGTTTTGCCGGGACAGGGAATGTCTACACCTTC.

This clonotype was counted ten times or more. This chain joins TRBV6-2 or TRBV6-3 and TRBJ1-2; D is unclear. V gave up 6 bases and J gave up 4 bases, with 6 bases separating them. Germline CDR1 reads MNHEY; CDR2 reads SVGEGT. The CDR3 is 11 amino acids. CDR3 in DNA: TGTGCCAGCAGCCACAGCTATGGCTACACCTTC. Translating it yields CASSHSYGYTF.

The V and J genes are TRBV12-3 or TRBV12-4 and TRBJ2-7; tentative D call: TRBD1 (6 bases). This CDR3 spans 18 amino acids. V shed 5 bases and J shed 0 bases, with 23 bases lying between them. CDR3 coding DNA: TGTGCCAGCAGTCAGTTTTTCTCCGGACAGCTTAACTCCTACGAGCAGTACTTC. Protein sequence: CASSQFFSGQLNSYEQYF.